In its sample, the clone carrying this TCR beta chain was seen once. Trimming removed 1 base from V and 3 bases from J, with 9 bases in between. Germline V gene lookup returns CDR1 LNHNV and CDR2 YYDKDF (reference sequence). The CDR3 sequence is 14 residues long. In the study's own analysis: Amplification with reference gene primers provided the estimates of nucleated cell counts. Only in-frame clones appear in the TCRdb table, and some are missing; sequencing was by immunoSEQ multiplex PCR. V and J calls and clone size are given by that table; D and trimming were obtained from the DNA. The sample includes over 130,000 clones, 76% of them seen just once. This record comes from a study of blood T cell repertoires in COVID-19. As for the study in general: Acute-phase and convalescent COVID-19 samples originated in the United States, Italy and Spain. PBMCs, B-cell-depleted T cells, or T cells were the source of the cDNA or gDNA that made up the material.

The clonotype was recovered from a woman of 80 years or more with active or convalescent COVID-19. The sample consisted of peripheral blood. The chain links TRBV15 to TRBJ1-2; D remains ambiguous. In DNA, the CDR3 is TGTGCCACCAGCAGAGGCGGGCGGGACTATGGCTACACCTTC. Protein product: CATSRGGRDYGYTF.